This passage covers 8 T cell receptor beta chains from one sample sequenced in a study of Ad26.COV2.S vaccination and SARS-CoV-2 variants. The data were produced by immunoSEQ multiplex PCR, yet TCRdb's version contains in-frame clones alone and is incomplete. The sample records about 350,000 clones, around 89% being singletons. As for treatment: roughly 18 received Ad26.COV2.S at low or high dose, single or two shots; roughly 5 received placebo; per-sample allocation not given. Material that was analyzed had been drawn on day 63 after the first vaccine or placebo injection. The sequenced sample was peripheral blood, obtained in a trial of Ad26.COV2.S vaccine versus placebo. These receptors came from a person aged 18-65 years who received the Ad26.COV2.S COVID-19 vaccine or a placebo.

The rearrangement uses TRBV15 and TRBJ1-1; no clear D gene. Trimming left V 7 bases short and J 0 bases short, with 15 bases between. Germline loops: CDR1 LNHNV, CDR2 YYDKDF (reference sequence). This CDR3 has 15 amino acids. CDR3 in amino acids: CATNNPESMNTEAFF. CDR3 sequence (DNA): TGTGCCACCAACAACCCGGAGTCCATGAACACTGAAGCTTTCTTT.

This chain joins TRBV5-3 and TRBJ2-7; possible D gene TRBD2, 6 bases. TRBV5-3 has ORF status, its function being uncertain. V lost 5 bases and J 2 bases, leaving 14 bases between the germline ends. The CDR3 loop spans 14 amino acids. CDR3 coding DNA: TGTGCCAGAAGAGGAAGGACTAACCCCTACGAGCAGTACTTC. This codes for CARRGRTNPYEQYF.

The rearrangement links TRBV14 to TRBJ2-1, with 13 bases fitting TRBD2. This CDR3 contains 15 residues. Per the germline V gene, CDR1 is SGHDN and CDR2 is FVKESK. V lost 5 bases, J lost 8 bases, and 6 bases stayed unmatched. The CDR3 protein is CASSFWTSGSHEQFF. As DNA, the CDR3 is TGTGCCAGCAGCTTCTGGACTAGCGGGAGTCATGAGCAGTTCTTC.

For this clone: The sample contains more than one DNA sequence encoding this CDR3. CDR3 loop: CASSLSAGYTDTQYF. In DNA, the CDR3 is TGTGCCAGCAGTTTATCGGCGGGGTACACAGATACGCAGTATTTT. The genes are TRBV28 and TRBJ2-3, with a possible D match to TRBD2 (6 bases). This CDR3 region has 15 residues. Germline CDR1 reads MDHEN; CDR2 reads SYDVKM. Trimming stripped 1 base from V and 2 bases from J, with 10 bases between.

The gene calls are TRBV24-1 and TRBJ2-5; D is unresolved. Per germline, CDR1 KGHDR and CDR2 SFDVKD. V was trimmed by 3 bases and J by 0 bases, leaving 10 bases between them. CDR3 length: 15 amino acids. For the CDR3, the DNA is TGTGCCACCAGTGATAGCGACCGCTACCAAGAGACCCAGTACTTC. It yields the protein CATSDSDRYQETQYF.

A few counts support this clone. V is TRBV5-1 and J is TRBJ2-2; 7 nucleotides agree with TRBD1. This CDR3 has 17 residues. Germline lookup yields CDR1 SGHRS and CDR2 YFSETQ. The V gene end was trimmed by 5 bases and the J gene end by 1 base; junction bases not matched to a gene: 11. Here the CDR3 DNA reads TGCGCCAGCAGATCCCTGACGGGACAGATGAACACCGGGGAGCTGTTTTTT. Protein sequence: CASRSLTGQMNTGELFF.

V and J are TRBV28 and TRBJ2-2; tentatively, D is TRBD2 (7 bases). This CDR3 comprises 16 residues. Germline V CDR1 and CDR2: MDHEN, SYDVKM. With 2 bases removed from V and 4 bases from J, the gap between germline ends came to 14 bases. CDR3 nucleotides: TGTGCCAGCAGTTTAAAGGGGGGGCCAAGCACCGGGGAGCTGTTTTTT. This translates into CASSLKGGPSTGELFF.

The CDR3 nucleotides read TGCGCCAGCAGCCCCTCGGGACAGGGTAACTATGGCTACACCTTC. This translates into CASSPSGQGNYGYTF. The chain joins TRBV5-1 to TRBJ1-2; 9 positions match TRBD1. V lost 4 bases, J lost 1 base, and 5 bases stayed unmatched. CDR3 size: 15 residues. The germline gives CDR1 SGHRS, CDR2 YFSETQ. Looking up the rest from reference TRBV5-1 and TRBJ1-2 gives the full variable domain: KAGVTQTPRYLIKTRGQQVTLSCSPISGHRSVSWYQQTPGQGLQFLFEYFSETQRNKGNFPGRFSGRQFSNSRSEMNVSTLELGDSALYLCASSPSGQGNYGYTFGSGTRLTVV.